Below, 10 T cell receptor beta chains from the same sample are listed, as sequenced in a study of cytomegalovirus exposure and HLA in healthy donors. Clones were sequenced by immunoSEQ multiplex PCR, and TCRdb holds only the in-frame ones, with some missing. The profile shows some 45,000 clones, roughly 92% of them singletons. Source material: PBMCs. The receptors originated from a man in his late teens or twenties in good health and CMV-seronegative.

This chain connects TRBV19 to TRBJ2-5; possible D gene TRBD2, 6 bases. Trimming removed 5 bases at V and 4 bases at J, with 14 bases between. This CDR3 has 14 residues. CDR1 is LNHDA and CDR2 is SQIVND in the germline V gene (reference sequence). CDR3 DNA: TGTGCCAGTAGTCCACGTAATAGCGGAGAGACCCAGTACTTC. This encodes CASSPRNSGETQYF.

The chain recombines TRBV14 with TRBJ2-3, with TRBD2 identical over 7 bases. V shed 0 bases, J shed 1 base, and the junction held 4 bases outside the gene matches. CDR3 size: 16 residues. Germline values: CDR1 SGHDN, CDR2 FVKESK. CDR3 sequence reads: CASSQELALGTDTQYF. Here the CDR3 DNA reads TGTGCCAGCAGCCAAGAACTAGCGTTGGGCACAGATACGCAGTATTTT.

The DNA of the CDR3 is TGTGCCAGTAGTGACCCGGGACAGGGGGCTGACACCGGGGAGCTGTTTTTT. Translation: CASSDPGQGADTGELFF. The chain joins TRBV19 to TRBJ2-2; 12 nucleotides match TRBD1. The CDR3 length is 17 residues. Germline V gene sequence: CDR1 LNHDA, CDR2 SQIVND (reference sequence). V lost 5 bases to trimming and J lost 3 bases; unmatched junction nucleotides: 7.

The rearrangement joins TRBV2 to TRBJ1-5; D not certain. V dropped 3 bases and J dropped 0 bases, with 3 bases sitting between them. Germline CDR1 SNHLY, CDR2 FYNNEI. The length of the CDR3 is 13 residues. The CDR3 DNA sequence: TGTGCCAGCAGTGACTATAGCAATCAGCCCCAGCATTTT. It is translated as CASSDYSNQPQHF. The full variable domain, in which reference TRBV2 and TRBJ1-5 provide the parts outside the CDR3, is EPEVTQTPSHQVTQMGQEVILRCVPISNHLYFYWYRQILGQKVEFLVSFYNNEISEKSEIFDDQFSVERPDGSNFTLKIRSTKLEDSAMYFCASSDYSNQPQHFGDGTRLSIL.

The chain has TRBV7-3 and TRBJ2-1, with 8 nucleotides matching TRBD1. This CDR3 region has 15 residues. V trimming: 3 bases; J trimming: 4 bases; junction bases outside the gene matches: 5. Germline CDR1 SGHTA, CDR2 FQGTGA. The CDR3 region is CASSFNRGSYNEQFF. The CDR3 DNA reads TGTGCCAGCAGCTTTAACAGGGGGTCTTACAATGAGCAGTTCTTC.

The V gene is TRBV19, the J gene TRBJ1-5; TRBD1 matches 9 bases. The CDR3 is made up of 15 amino acids. The V and J ends lost 3 bases and 6 bases, in that order; junction bases with no gene match: 6. Germline V gene data show CDR1 as LNHDA and CDR2 as SQIVND (reference sequence). CDR3: CASSMGTGGFQPQHF. Written as DNA, the CDR3 is TGTGCCAGTAGTATGGGTACAGGGGGCTTTCAGCCCCAGCATTTT.

This clone qualifies as medium-sized. The rearrangement uses TRBV27 and TRBJ1-2; weak D call: TRBD1 (5 bases). There are 12 residues in the CDR3. Germline V gene lookup returns CDR1 MNHEY and CDR2 SMNVEV (reference sequence). The V and J ends lost 10 bases and 4 bases respectively, with 13 bases between them. The CDR3 sequence is CATLSTGYGYTF. The CDR3, as DNA: TGTGCCACCCTTTCAACAGGCTATGGCTACACCTTC.

The rearrangement links TRBV11-2 to TRBJ1-2, with a tentative D call TRBD1 (5 bases). The CDR3 has 14 amino acids. Germline CDR1 SGHAT, CDR2 FQNNGV. V was clipped by 4 bases and J by 4 bases, with 13 bases between them. The CDR3 protein is CASSSPQGLYGYTF. The CDR3 nucleotides are TGTGCCAGCAGCTCCCCCCAGGGCCTCTATGGCTACACCTTC.

This clone was counted a single time. V gene TRBV5-6 combines with J gene TRBJ1-3; 7 positions agree with TRBD1. V dropped 0 bases and J dropped 0; count of bases not matched to a gene: 6. The CDR3 covers 17 residues. Germline V gene sequence: CDR1 SGHDT, CDR2 YYEEEE. CDR3 sequence reads: CASSLVGGQLSGNTIYF. The CDR3 bases are TGTGCCAGCAGCTTGGTTGGGGGACAGCTCTCTGGAAACACCATATATTTT.

In this sample, this clone turned up once. The J gene is TRBJ2-4, the V gene TRBV29-1; weak D call: TRBD1 (5 bases). The length of the CDR3 is 17 residues. The V and J ends lost 0 bases and 3 bases respectively, with 18 bases between them. Germline V gene lookup returns CDR1 SQVTM and CDR2 ANQGSEA. The CDR3 DNA reads TGCAGCGTTGAAGATTGGCGGCAGGGTGAGGACAAAAACATTCAGTACTTC. It is translated as CSVEDWRQGEDKNIQYF.